This T cell receptor (beta chain) was obtained from a study of blood T cells in healthy people across ages. This clonotype was recorded once. Germline V gene data show CDR1 as SGHVS and CDR2 as FQNEAQ. CDR3 length equals 14 residues. Trimming took off 7 bases at V and 2 bases at J, with 14 bases between the two ends. A J-beta primer mix and a sample-barcoded 5' primer were used in a second PCR of about 7 to 12 cycles. TCRdb passed the 5' RACE reads through MiXCR, listing each CDR3 protein once. The repertoire holds over 1,200,000 distinct CDR3 sequences, with 59% as singletons. Source material: blood. The chain uses TRBV7-8 and TRBJ1-1, with a tentative D call TRBD1 (6 bases). The clonotype was recovered from a man aged 18 to 35 in good health. In DNA, the CDR3 is TGTGCCAGCATCCCAGGGGCTTATAACACTGAAGCTTTCTTT. It codes for CASIPGAYNTEAFF.